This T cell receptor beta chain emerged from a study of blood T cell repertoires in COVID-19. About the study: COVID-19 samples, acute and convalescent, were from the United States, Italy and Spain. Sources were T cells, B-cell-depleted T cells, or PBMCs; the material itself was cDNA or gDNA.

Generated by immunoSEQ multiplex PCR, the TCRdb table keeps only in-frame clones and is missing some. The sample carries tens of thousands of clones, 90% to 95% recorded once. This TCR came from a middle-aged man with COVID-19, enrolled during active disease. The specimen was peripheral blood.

This chain's CDR3 is CAWSVKGGETQYF. The CDR3 DNA follows: TGTGCCTGGAGTGTAAAGGGAGGGGAGACCCAGTACTTC. The chain is built from TRBV30 and TRBJ2-5; TRBD2 aligns across 7 bases. The CDR3 has 13 residues. CDR1 is GTSNPN, CDR2 SVGIG, per germline (reference sequence). Trimming removed 0 bases from V and 5 bases from J; junction bases left unmatched: 3.